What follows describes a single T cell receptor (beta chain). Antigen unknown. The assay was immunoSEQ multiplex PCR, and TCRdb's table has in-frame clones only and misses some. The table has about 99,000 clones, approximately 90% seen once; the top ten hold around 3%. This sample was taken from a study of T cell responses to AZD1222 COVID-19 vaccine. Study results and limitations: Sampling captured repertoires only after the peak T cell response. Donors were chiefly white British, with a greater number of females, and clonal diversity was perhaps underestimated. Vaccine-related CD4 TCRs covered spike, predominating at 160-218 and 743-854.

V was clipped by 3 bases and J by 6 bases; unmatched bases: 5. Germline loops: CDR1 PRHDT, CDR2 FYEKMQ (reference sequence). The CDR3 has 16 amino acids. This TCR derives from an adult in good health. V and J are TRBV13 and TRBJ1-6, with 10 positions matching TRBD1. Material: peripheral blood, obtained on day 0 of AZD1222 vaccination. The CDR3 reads CASSFRQGAVNSPLHF. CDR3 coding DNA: TGTGCCAGCAGCTTCCGACAGGGGGCAGTTAATTCACCCCTCCACTTT.